The clone carrying this T cell receptor (beta chain) was observed many times. The antigen is unknown. Cells sorted by CD45RO/CCR7/CD25/CD127/CD95/CD27 comprised CD4+ naive, central memory, regulatory and stem cell-like memory cells. The data are from a study of beta chain features in type 1 diabetes. Study-wide findings and caveats: All four CD4+ subsets from Type 1 diabetes patients carried moderately but significantly shorter TCRB CDR3s.

Germline V CDR1 and CDR2: SQVTM, ANQGSEA. This CDR3 has 13 amino acids. The V segment lost 8 bases and the J segment 12 bases; nucleotides outside the gene matches: 16. Sequencing targeted expressed TCRB transcripts, as all isolated RNA had been reverse transcribed. TCRdb keeps only in-frame clones here, not all; method: immunoSEQ multiplex PCR. Among some 250,000 clones listed, roughly 30% were seen once. V usage is TRBV29-1 and J usage is TRBJ2-1, with 7 bases aligning to TRBD2. The receptor's source is a man aged 30 to 45 in good health. Sequencing input: central memory CD4+ T cells from blood. The CDR3 sequence: CSLLAGDISRQFF. The CDR3 DNA is TGCAGCCTGCTCGCGGGGGATATTAGTAGGCAGTTCTTC.